A single sample gave rise to the 26 T cell receptor beta chains below, sequenced in a study of T cell responses to AZD1222 COVID-19 vaccine (dated by TCRdb to the early 2020s). The library relied on the immunoSEQ multiplex PCR assay. This immuneACCESS table, as held by TCRdb, lists in-frame sequences with V and J called but not all clones. Of the missing ones, under half trace to an unresolved V gene in checked studies; the others have no known cause. The sample includes around 170,000 clones, with about 90% observed a single time. The top ten constitute 1.5% to 2.5% of the sample. The time point label here, explained by the study, means: about 28 days (+/-7) after the second vaccine dose. The sample consisted of peripheral blood, taken 28 days after the second AZD1222 dose. The receptors derive from an adult who received the AZD1222 COVID-19 vaccine.

The chain uses TRBV10-1 and TRBJ1-5; D possibly corresponds to TRBD1 (6 bases). V was trimmed by 5 bases and J by 5 bases, leaving 10 bases between them. CDR3 length: 13 residues. In germline, CDR1 is WNHNN, CDR2 SYGVQD (reference sequence). The CDR3 region is CASSIQGHQPQHF. The CDR3 DNA reads as TGCGCCAGCAGTATCCAGGGGCATCAGCCCCAGCATTTT.

This clone has a handful of counts. J is TRBJ2-2 and V is TRBV6-4; 7 bases fit TRBD2. The CDR3 is made up of 15 amino acids. With 0 bases clipped from V and 5 bases from J, the junction kept 3 bases outside the gene matches. Per germline, CDR1 MRHNA and CDR2 SNTAGT. In DNA form, the CDR3 reads TGTGCCAGCAGTGACTCGAGGGAGGGGACCGGGGAGCTGTTTTTT. It translates to CASSDSREGTGELFF.

This clone was counted once. The rearrangement joins TRBV5-1 to TRBJ1-4; 9 bases match TRBD1. The CDR3 runs to 14 residues. Losses at the gene ends were 4 bases for V and 8 bases for J; bases not matched to a gene: 6. Germline V gene data show CDR1 as SGHRS and CDR2 as YFSETQ. In nucleotides, the CDR3 is TGCGCCAGCAGCGCGGACAGGGGCGGAGAAAAACTGTTTTTT. Protein product: CASSADRGGEKLFF. Drawing the rest from reference TRBV5-1 and TRBJ1-4, the complete variable domain is KAGVTQTPRYLIKTRGQQVTLSCSPISGHRSVSWYQQTPGQGLQFLFEYFSETQRNKGNFPGRFSGRQFSNSRSEMNVSTLELGDSALYLCASSADRGGEKLFFGSGTQLSVL.

This chain connects TRBV6-5 to TRBJ1-1; D is perhaps TRBD1 (5 bases). V lost 5 bases, J lost 5 bases, and 15 bases lay in between. Germline V gives CDR1 MNHEY, CDR2 SVGAGI. The CDR3 length is 14 residues. CDR3 region: CASSTSGGETEAFF. Here the CDR3 DNA reads TGTGCCAGCAGTACCTCCGGAGGGGAAACTGAAGCTTTCTTT.

The J gene is TRBJ1-2, the V gene TRBV27; 8 bases are shared with TRBD1. This CDR3 has 15 amino acids. CDR1 and CDR2 from the germline V gene are MNHEY and SMNVEV (reference sequence). Germline trimming cut 7 bases from V and 5 bases from J; bases unmatched to any gene: 12. The CDR3 here is CASTLDRAGRYGYTF. CDR3 nucleotides: TGTGCCAGCACCCTGGACAGGGCAGGGAGATATGGCTACACCTTC.

This clone was recorded only once. This chain links TRBV5-1 with TRBJ2-7, with TRBD1 identical over 9 bases. Germline CDR1 reads SGHRS; CDR2 reads YFSETQ. With 5 bases clipped from V and 2 bases from J, the junction kept 5 bases outside the gene matches. The CDR3 length is 14 residues. The CDR3 DNA is TGCGCCAGCAGGCCCGGGACAGGGCCCTACGAGCAGTACTTC. It specifies CASRPGTGPYEQYF.

The count of this clone is one. The V gene is TRBV5-4, the J gene TRBJ2-3, with TRBD2 identical over 10 bases. The J segment lost 4 bases and the V segment lost 3 bases, leaving 8 bases of the junction unmatched. This CDR3 has 16 amino acids. Germline-derived CDR1 and CDR2 are SGHNT and YYREEE (reference sequence). The CDR3 DNA reads TGTGCCAGCAGCTCCCCTAGCGGGAGCGGGGCAGATACGCAGTATTTT. Protein sequence: CASSSPSGSGADTQYF.

The chain carries TRBV10-1 and TRBJ1-4, with D tentatively TRBD1 (5 bases). CDR3 size: 16 residues. Per germline, CDR1 WNHNN and CDR2 SYGVQD (reference sequence). Trimming shortened V by 2 bases and J by 6 bases, and 16 bases separated the two germline ends. This chain's CDR3 is CASSEPGQDFDEKLFF. In DNA, the CDR3 is TGCGCCAGCAGTGAGCCAGGGCAGGATTTTGATGAAAAACTGTTTTTT.

The chain combines TRBV2 with TRBJ1-4; 7 bases fit TRBD1. The germline V gene encodes CDR1 SNHLY and CDR2 FYNNEI. The CDR3 runs 14 residues. V was clipped by 6 bases and J by 2 bases; unmatched bases: 3. The CDR3 DNA is TGTGCCAGCAGGACAGGGTCCACTAATGAAAAACTGTTTTTT. Amino acid sequence: CASRTGSTNEKLFF.

The chain has TRBV29-1 and TRBJ1-3; D not resolved. The CDR3 totals 11 residues. Per germline, CDR1 SQVTM and CDR2 ANQGSEA. Trimming stripped 7 bases from V and 4 bases from J, with 8 bases between. As DNA, the CDR3 is TGCAGCGGCCGGTCCGGAAACACCATATATTTT. Protein sequence: CSGRSGNTIYF.

On this clone itself: One end of the junction does not line up with germline, which may come from a read error. This chain uses TRBV11-2 with TRBJ1-2; the match to TRBD1 covers 7 bases. This CDR3 contains 14 residues. Per the germline V gene, CDR1 is SGHAT and CDR2 is FQNNGV. CDR3 residues: CASSLDRVVYGYTF. For the CDR3, the DNA is TGTGCCAGCAGCCTAGACAGGGTAGTCTATGGCTACACCTTC.

The CDR3 DNA reads as TGTGCCAGCTCCCCGGAGGGGGCGCAGAGGAATGAGCAGTTCTTC. The encoded protein is CASSPEGAQRNEQFF. The chain is built from TRBV18 and TRBJ2-1; TRBD1 might be the D (7 bases). Trimming stripped 6 bases from V and 7 bases from J, with 19 bases between. This CDR3 contains 15 residues. From germline, CDR1 is KGHSH and CDR2 LQKENI.

The rearrangement links TRBV7-8 to TRBJ2-7, with 10 bases identical to TRBD2. V shed 5 bases and J 5 bases; nucleotides not matched to a gene: 6. This CDR3 has 14 amino acids. CDR1 is SGHVS and CDR2 is FQNEAQ in the germline V gene. The CDR3 here is CASSVSGGADEQYF. CDR3 DNA: TGTGCCAGCAGCGTGAGCGGGGGGGCCGACGAGCAGTACTTC.

The chain recombines TRBV3-1 (or the pseudogene TRBV3-2) with TRBJ1-2; no clear D gene. The V end was cut by 1 base, the J end by 3 bases, with 15 bases between. CDR1 and CDR2 (germline): LGHDT, YNNKEL (reference sequence). The CDR3 has 16 amino acids. The DNA of the CDR3 is TGTGCCAGCAGCCAAGTTTTTGGCCGGGAGGACTATGGCTACACCTTC. Encoded protein: CASSQVFGREDYGYTF.

The chain carries TRBV5-1 and TRBJ1-5; D not certain. This CDR3 contains 14 residues. The germline V and J ends were trimmed by 4 bases and 2 bases, with 10 bases remaining between them. Germline V gene sequence: CDR1 SGHRS, CDR2 YFSETQ. The CDR3 region has the DNA TGCGCCAGCAGCCCCCTCGAGGGCAATCAGCCCCAGCATTTT. Translating it yields CASSPLEGNQPQHF.

The chain links TRBV18 to TRBJ2-7, with 11 positions matching TRBD2. CDR3 length equals 16 residues. V dropped 5 bases and J dropped 2; count of bases not matched to a gene: 8. The germline gives CDR1 KGHSH, CDR2 LQKENI. CDR3 coding DNA: TGTGCCAGCTCAGCACAGGGACTAGCGGAACCCTACGAGCAGTACTTC. Protein product: CASSAQGLAEPYEQYF.

CDR3 loop: CASSLPRPAREINEQFF. Here the CDR3 DNA reads TGTGCCAGCAGCTTACCCCGTCCTGCGCGGGAGATCAATGAGCAGTTCTTC. The chain is built from TRBV7-9 and TRBJ2-1; 7 bases align to TRBD2. Germline values: CDR1 SEHNR, CDR2 FQNEAQ (reference sequence). The V and J ends lost 2 bases and 6 bases, in that order; junction bases with no gene match: 13. The CDR3 has 17 amino acids.

The chain recombines TRBV27 with TRBJ1-2; 7 nucleotides line up with TRBD1. V shed 6 bases, J shed 3 bases, and the junction held 7 bases outside the gene matches. CDR3 length: 14 residues. CDR1 is MNHEY, CDR2 SMNVEV, per germline (reference sequence). The CDR3 DNA is TGTGCCAGCAGCCGGACAGGATCGTACTATGGCTACACCTTC. Translation: CASSRTGSYYGYTF.

The V gene is TRBV30, the J gene TRBJ1-4, with TRBD1 matching 7 bases. The CDR3 is 14 residues long. CDR1 and CDR2 (germline): GTSNPN, SVGIG (reference sequence). V was clipped by 3 bases and J by 3 bases; unmatched bases: 4. The CDR3 DNA is TGTGCCTGGAGCAGGGGGTCGGCTAATGAAAAACTGTTTTTT. Translating it yields CAWSRGSANEKLFF.

J is TRBJ1-5 and V is TRBV2, with D hard to call. Trimming left V 5 bases short and J 1 base short, with 12 bases between. Germline V lookup: CDR1 SNHLY, CDR2 FYNNEI. CDR3 length: 15 amino acids. CDR3 sequence: CASSRWERSNQPQHF. The DNA of the CDR3 is TGTGCCAGCAGTCGGTGGGAAAGGAGCAATCAGCCCCAGCATTTT.

The chain couples TRBV5-1 to TRBJ2-2, with 11 positions matching TRBD1. This CDR3 spans 16 amino acids. Germline lookup yields CDR1 SGHRS and CDR2 YFSETQ. The V gene end was trimmed by 4 bases and the J gene end by 3 bases; junction bases not matched to a gene: 5. DNA for the CDR3: TGCGCCAGCAGCATAGGACAGGGGGCTTACACCGGGGAGCTGTTTTTT. Amino acids: CASSIGQGAYTGELFF.

The chain employs TRBV10-2 and TRBJ1-4; D is unclear. Germline assignment: CDR1 WSHSY and CDR2 SAAADI. Trimming left V 1 base short and J 8 bases short, with 14 bases between. The CDR3 is 15 residues long. The CDR3 DNA is TGCGCCAGCAGTGAGTACAAAGGGCTTCGGGAAAAACTGTTTTTT. Translated, it gives CASSEYKGLREKLFF.

This rearrangement joins TRBV6-5 to TRBJ1-5; D gene ambiguous. The CDR3 covers 12 residues. Trimming took off 9 bases at V and 0 bases at J, with 6 bases between the two ends. Germline lookup yields CDR1 MNHEY and CDR2 SVGAGI. CDR3 amino acids: CASGVSNQPQHF. In DNA form, the CDR3 reads TGTGCCAGTGGAGTTAGCAATCAGCCCCAGCATTTT.

The chain's CDR3 is CASSRDRGDYGYTF. CDR3 coding DNA: TGTGCCAGCAGCCGCGACAGGGGGGACTATGGCTACACCTTC. The rearrangement links TRBV7-2 to TRBJ1-2, with 9 bases matching TRBD1. Germline CDR1 reads SGHTA; CDR2 reads FQGNSA. Germline trimming cut 5 bases from V and 3 bases from J; bases unmatched to any gene: 4. This CDR3 spans 14 amino acids.

The rearrangement joins TRBV30 to TRBJ2-3, with D perhaps matching TRBD2 (7 bases). Trimming stripped 4 bases from V and 5 bases from J, with 16 bases between. The germline CDR1 and CDR2 sequences are GTSNPN and SVGIG (reference sequence). This CDR3 comprises 14 residues. DNA for the CDR3: TGTGCCTGGAATCGGGGGGCCGGGGGAGATACGCAGTATTTT. Residues: CAWNRGAGGDTQYF.

The V and J genes are TRBV28 and TRBJ2-7; TRBD2 agrees at 9 bases. Germline CDR1 is MDHEN and CDR2 is SYDVKM. V lost 6 bases and J lost 6; bases outside the gene matches: 3. This CDR3 has 12 amino acids. The CDR3 loop is CASRGLAGEQYF. The CDR3 nucleotides are TGTGCCAGCAGGGGACTAGCCGGCGAGCAGTACTTC.